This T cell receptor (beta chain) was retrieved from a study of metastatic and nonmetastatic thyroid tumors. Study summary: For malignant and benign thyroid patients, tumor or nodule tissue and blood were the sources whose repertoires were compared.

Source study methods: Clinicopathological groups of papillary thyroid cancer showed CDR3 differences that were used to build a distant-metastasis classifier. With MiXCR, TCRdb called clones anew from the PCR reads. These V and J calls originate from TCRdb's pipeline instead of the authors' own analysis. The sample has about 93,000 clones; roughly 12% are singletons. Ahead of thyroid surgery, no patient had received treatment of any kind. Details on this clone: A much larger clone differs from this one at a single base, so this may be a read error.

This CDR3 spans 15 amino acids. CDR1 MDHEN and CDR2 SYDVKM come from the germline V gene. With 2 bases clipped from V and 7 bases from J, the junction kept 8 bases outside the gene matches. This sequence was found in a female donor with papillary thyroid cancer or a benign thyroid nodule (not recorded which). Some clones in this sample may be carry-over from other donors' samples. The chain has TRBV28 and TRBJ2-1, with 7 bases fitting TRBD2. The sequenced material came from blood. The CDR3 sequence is CASSLPGGRLNEQFF. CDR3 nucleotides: TGTGCCAGCAGTTTACCGGGGGGACGGTTAAATGAGCAGTTCTTC.